These 27 T cell receptor beta chains were all obtained from the same sample, sequenced in a study of blood T cell repertoires in COVID-19. Clones were sequenced by immunoSEQ multiplex PCR, and TCRdb holds only the in-frame ones, with some missing. The data contain under 300,000 clones, roughly nine tenths of them singletons. Sequencing was carried out using PBMCs or T cells enriched from blood (not recorded which). The source of these receptors is a human donor in a cohort exposed to, infected with or recovered from COVID-19 (not recorded which). The donor label of this sample is uncertain.

The rearrangement links TRBV5-6 to TRBJ2-7; a possible D gene is TRBD1 (5 bases). Germline V gives CDR1 SGHDT, CDR2 YYEEEE. CDR3 length equals 14 residues. V was pared by 0 bases and J by 5 bases, with 12 bases between. CDR3 sequence (DNA): TGTGCCAGCAGCTTGGGGATCCAGGGCCACGAGCAGTACTTC. Translated, it gives CASSLGIQGHEQYF.

The chain has TRBV7-6 and TRBJ1-1; 8 bases fit TRBD1. V shed 1 base, J shed 4 bases, and the junction held 14 bases outside the gene matches. The germline gives CDR1 SGHVS, CDR2 FNYEAQ. The CDR3 runs 18 residues. The CDR3 region is CASSLVDGTGQSGTEAFF. The CDR3 DNA follows: TGTGCCAGCAGCTTAGTTGACGGGACAGGCCAGTCGGGCACTGAAGCTTTCTTT.

The J gene is TRBJ2-1, the V gene TRBV5-4; TRBD1 might be the D (5 bases). The CDR3 is 16 amino acids. CDR1 and CDR2 from the germline V gene are SGHNT and YYREEE (reference sequence). Trimming removed 0 bases at V and 5 bases at J, with 15 bases between. The CDR3 DNA reads TGTGCCAGCAGCTTGGACCTCCAGGGTCGACACAATGAGCAGTTCTTC. Translating it yields CASSLDLQGRHNEQFF.

The rearrangement joins TRBV19 to TRBJ1-5, with D possibly being TRBD1 (5 bases). The germline V gene encodes CDR1 LNHDA and CDR2 SQIVND (reference sequence). The CDR3 is 17 residues long. Trimming removed 3 bases from V and 4 bases from J, with 19 bases in between. The CDR3 DNA reads TGTGCCAGTAGTATGGGGAACATAAGGGGTCTTAATCAGCCCCAGCATTTT. Translating it yields CASSMGNIRGLNQPQHF.

V usage is TRBV2 and J usage is TRBJ2-3; a possible D gene is TRBD1 (6 bases). CDR3 length: 15 amino acids. Germline values: CDR1 SNHLY, CDR2 FYNNEI. Between the trimmed V and J ends, which lost 2 bases and 2 bases, there was a span of 11 bases. The CDR3: CASSERGTVTDTQYF. The CDR3 bases are TGTGCCAGCAGTGAAAGGGGGACGGTCACAGATACGCAGTATTTT. Variable domain in full (rest from reference TRBV2 and TRBJ2-3): EPEVTQTPSHQVTQMGQEVILRCVPISNHLYFYWYRQILGQKVEFLVSFYNNEISEKSEIFDDQFSVERPDGSNFTLKIRSTKLEDSAMYFCASSERGTVTDTQYFGPGTRLTVL.

The chain is built from TRBV3-1 (or the pseudogene TRBV3-2) and TRBJ1-2; D gene unclear. The CDR3 is 14 amino acids. The ends were cut back, 4 bases at V and 2 bases at J, with 11 bases in the middle. CDR1 is LGHDT, CDR2 YNNKEL, per germline (reference sequence). The CDR3, as DNA: TGTGCCAGCAGCCTCCTGGCGGAGAACTATGGCTACACCTTC. Its protein is CASSLLAENYGYTF.

The chain is built from TRBV7-9 and TRBJ2-1; 12 nucleotides agree with TRBD2. V dropped 2 bases and J dropped 4; count of bases not matched to a gene: 3. The CDR3 totals 16 residues. Germline loops: CDR1 SEHNR, CDR2 FQNEAQ (reference sequence). CDR3 in DNA: TGTGCCAGCAGCTTACACCTAGCGGGGGGGTACAATGAGCAGTTCTTC. This translates into CASSLHLAGGYNEQFF.

The chain couples TRBV27 to TRBJ1-2, with D unresolved. The CDR3 runs 18 residues. V was pared by 3 bases and J by 0 bases, with 20 bases between. The germline gives CDR1 MNHEY, CDR2 SMNVEV (reference sequence). The CDR3 DNA reads TGTGCCAGCAGTTTCGCAACCAGGACTCCGTTCACTAACTATGGCTACACCTTC. Residues: CASSFATRTPFTNYGYTF.

V and J are TRBV11-2 and TRBJ1-5; D gene ambiguous. Germline V gene data show CDR1 as SGHAT and CDR2 as FQNNGV. The CDR3 loop spans 13 amino acids. With 1 base removed from V and 5 bases from J, the gap between germline ends came to 6 bases. CDR3: CASSLARDQPQHF. The DNA for the CDR3 is TGTGCCAGCAGCTTAGCCCGAGATCAGCCCCAGCATTTT.

This sequence joins TRBV28 and TRBJ1-2; D remains ambiguous. Trimming took off 3 bases at V and 2 bases at J, with 4 bases between the two ends. Germline lookup yields CDR1 MDHEN and CDR2 SYDVKM. This CDR3 has 12 residues. The CDR3 nucleotides are TGTGCCAGCAGTTTCAGGAACTATGGCTACACCTTC. It yields the protein CASSFRNYGYTF.

This sequence joins TRBV5-3 and TRBJ1-5; 7 bases match TRBD1. TRBV5-3 has ORF status, its function being uncertain. V was pared by 0 bases and J by 2 bases, with 5 bases of the junction left unmatched. The CDR3 runs 16 residues. DNA of the CDR3: TGTGCCAGAAGCTTGGGTGGACAGGTGGGCAATCAGCCCCAGCATTTT. It encodes CARSLGGQVGNQPQHF.

This chain uses TRBV21-1 with TRBJ2-2; TRBD1 reflects the table's D call only, with no check against the DNA. TRBV21-1 is termed a pseudogene. This CDR3 region has 17 residues. CDR3 sequence (DNA): TGTGCCAGCAGCTCTCAAGGCCAGGGTGTGAGTACCGGGGAGCTGTTTTTT. It is translated as CASSSQGQGVSTGELFF.

The chain employs TRBV6-5 and TRBJ2-7; 7 bases are a match to TRBD1. The CDR3 totals 15 residues. J gave up 6 bases and V 0 bases, and 8 bases lay outside the gene matches. The germline CDR1 and CDR2 sequences are MNHEY and SVGAGI. The CDR3 sequence is CASSYSTGPIREQYF. The CDR3 nucleotides read TGTGCCAGCAGTTACTCGACAGGGCCCATTCGCGAGCAGTACTTC.

The chain uses TRBV9 and TRBJ1-3, with 7 nucleotides matching TRBD1. With V trimmed by 3 bases and J by 4 bases, 7 bases remained unmatched. The CDR3 sequence is 15 residues long. Germline lookup yields CDR1 SGDLS and CDR2 YYNGEE. CDR3 nucleotides: TGTGCCAGCAGCGCCGACAGGGAACGAGGAAACACCATATATTTT. Translated: CASSADRERGNTIYF.

V is TRBV18 and J is TRBJ2-1, with 10 bases that match TRBD2. This CDR3 comprises 17 residues. Germline trimming cut 0 bases from V and 4 bases from J; bases unmatched to any gene: 6. The germline V gene encodes CDR1 KGHSH and CDR2 LQKENI. CDR3 loop: CASSPPSSGGQYNEQFF. In DNA, the CDR3 is TGTGCCAGCTCACCACCGTCTAGCGGGGGCCAATACAATGAGCAGTTCTTC.

This clone was picked up many times. The rearrangement uses TRBV7-8 and TRBJ1-5; D is ambiguous. V lost 3 bases and J lost 6, with 15 bases in between. The CDR3 is made up of 15 amino acids. Germline-derived CDR1 and CDR2 are SGHVS and FQNEAQ. This CDR3 is CASSLFKDGSQPQHF. CDR3 in DNA: TGTGCCAGCAGCTTGTTTAAGGACGGGAGTCAGCCCCAGCATTTT. The full variable domain, in which reference TRBV7-8 and TRBJ1-5 provide the parts outside the CDR3, is GAGVSQSPRYKVAKRGQDVALRCDPISGHVSLFWYQQALGQGPEFLTYFQNEAQLDKSGLPSDRFFAERPEGSVSTLKIQRTQQEDSAVYLCASSLFKDGSQPQHFGDGTRLSIL.

The chain employs TRBV19 and TRBJ1-1; unclear D gene. The germline V gene has CDR1 LNHDA and CDR2 SQIVND (reference sequence). The CDR3 is made up of 15 amino acids. The germline V and J ends were trimmed by 6 bases and 4 bases, with 18 bases remaining between them. CDR3: CASRRGNSVGTEAFF. CDR3 in DNA: TGTGCCAGTAGACGAGGGAATTCTGTAGGCACTGAAGCTTTCTTT.

The J gene is TRBJ2-5, the V gene TRBV20-1, with D possibly being TRBD1 (6 bases). Trimming stripped 3 bases from V and 4 bases from J, with 18 bases between. Per germline, CDR1 DFQATT and CDR2 SNEGSKA (reference sequence). The CDR3 contains 15 residues. CDR3 sequence (DNA): TGCAGTGCTAGTCCAACCACAGGGAGAGCAGAGACCCAGTACTTC. Protein product: CSASPTTGRAETQYF.

The chain couples TRBV7-2 to TRBJ2-5; D is unresolved. The V end lost 2 bases, the J end lost 5 bases, and 3 bases lay between the germline ends. The length of the CDR3 is 11 residues. Germline V CDR1 and CDR2: SGHTA, FQGNSA. This CDR3 reads CASSLSETQYF. CDR3 DNA: TGTGCCAGCAGCTTAAGCGAGACCCAGTACTTC.

This chain connects TRBV21-1 to TRBJ2-3; the table's D gene call, TRBD2, was not cross checked with the DNA. TRBV21-1 is a pseudogene segment. CDR3 length equals 14 residues. CDR3 protein: CASSKLPDPRTQYF. Here the CDR3 DNA reads TGTGCCAGCAGCAAACTCCCCGACCCGAGGACGCAGTATTTT.

The genes are TRBV29-1 and TRBJ2-7; D remains unclear. Trimming shortened V by 5 bases and J by 6 bases, and 11 bases separated the two germline ends. CDR1 SQVTM and CDR2 ANQGSEA come from the germline V gene. This CDR3 is built from 11 residues. The CDR3 region is CSVLQSGEQYF. The CDR3 DNA reads TGCAGCGTTCTACAATCAGGCGAGCAGTACTTC.

V gene TRBV19 combines with J gene TRBJ1-5; D unresolved. Between the trimmed V and J ends, which lost 0 bases and 4 bases, there was a span of 10 bases. Germline V gene data show CDR1 as LNHDA and CDR2 as SQIVND (reference sequence). The CDR3 loop spans 15 amino acids. As DNA, the CDR3 is TGTGCCAGTAGTATAGAACCGGGTCGGAATCAGCCCCAGCATTTT. It codes for CASSIEPGRNQPQHF.

The rearrangement joins TRBV19 to TRBJ2-2, with D possibly TRBD2 on 6 matching bases. V shed 3 bases and J shed 6 bases, with 14 bases lying between them. Looked up from germline, CDR1 is LNHDA and CDR2 is SQIVND (reference sequence). The CDR3 extends over 15 amino acids. The DNA for the CDR3 is TGTGCCAGTAGTATTCAGGGTACGGGGGCCGGGGAGCTGTTTTTT. Protein sequence: CASSIQGTGAGELFF.

The rearrangement uses TRBV7-2 and TRBJ1-1; D is ambiguous. V was clipped by 0 bases and J by 2 bases, with 10 bases between them. CDR1 and CDR2 from the germline V gene are SGHTA and FQGNSA. This CDR3 spans 15 amino acids. CDR3 sequence reads: CASSLALNSNTEAFF. The CDR3 bases are TGTGCCAGCAGCTTAGCCTTGAACTCAAACACTGAAGCTTTCTTT.

V usage is TRBV7-9 and J usage is TRBJ2-6; D perhaps matches TRBD2 (5 bases). Trimming took 1 base from V and 12 from J, leaving 10 bases between them. Germline V gene sequence: CDR1 SEHNR, CDR2 FQNEAQ (reference sequence). The CDR3 has 13 residues. DNA of the CDR3: TGTGCCAGCAGCTTAGAGGGAGCCGCCGTCCTGACTTTC. This gives the protein CASSLEGAAVLTF.

The chain recombines TRBV19 with TRBJ1-2; D is possibly TRBD1 (6 bases). The CDR3 extends over 15 amino acids. The V and J ends lost 6 bases and 4 bases respectively, with 18 bases between them. Germline V gene data show CDR1 as LNHDA and CDR2 as SQIVND (reference sequence). In DNA form, the CDR3 reads TGTGCCAGTAGCGTACCCAACAGGGCCGTCTATGGCTACACCTTC. As protein: CASSVPNRAVYGYTF. Variable domain in full (rest from reference TRBV19 and TRBJ1-2): DGGITQSPKYLFRKEGQNVTLSCEQNLNHDAMYWYRQDPGQGLRLIYYSQIVNDFQKGDIAEGYSVSREKKESFPLTVTSAQKNPTAFYLCASSVPNRAVYGYTFGSGTRLTVV.

The chain combines TRBV11-2 with TRBJ1-1; perhaps TRBD1 as D (6 bases). CDR3 length: 17 amino acids. Germline V gives CDR1 SGHAT, CDR2 FQNNGV. With 7 bases removed from V and 1 base from J, the gap between germline ends came to 22 bases. CDR3 DNA sequence: TGTGCCAGCACCCTAGATCGACTCGACAGGCGGAACACTGAAGCTTTCTTT. This encodes CASTLDRLDRRNTEAFF.